In this sample, the clone carrying this TCR beta chain turned up a few times. Its antigen is currently unknown. This record belongs to a study of T-cell memory formation after mild COVID-19. Overall study results and limits: Detection of some responders pre-infection suggested pre-existing cross-reactive memory T cells participated.

TCRdb processed the 5' RACE reads anew with MiXCR; each CDR3 protein has one entry. The sample carries 350,000 to 500,000 distinct CDR3 sequences, about a quarter recorded once. The CDR3 covers 14 residues. The V segment lost 5 bases and the J segment 9 bases; nucleotides outside the gene matches: 10. Looked up from germline, CDR1 is SEHNR and CDR2 is FQNEAQ (reference sequence). Sequencing used PBMCs or a T cell subset sorted from them (not recorded which). This chain links TRBV7-9 with TRBJ2-3; 8 positions agree with TRBD2. The receptor's source is an adult woman who had mild COVID-19 (a few samples of this study predate the infection). Cell type and time point are not known. This CDR3 reads CASSAAGASGTQYF. CDR3 sequence (DNA): TGTGCCAGCAGCGCAGCGGGGGCGTCAGGGACGCAGTATTTT.